What follows are 17 T cell receptor beta chains derived from one specimen sequenced in a study of Ad26.COV2.S vaccination and SARS-CoV-2 variants. Data came from immunoSEQ multiplex PCR; TCRdb stores just in-frame clones and leaves some out. The sample records about 680,000 clones, 89% being singletons. The sample's treatment: 15 to 20 received Ad26.COV2.S at low or high dose, single or two shots; about 5 received placebo; per-sample allocation not given. The investigators took samples on day 63 after the first vaccine or placebo injection. This specimen consisted of peripheral blood, obtained in a trial of Ad26.COV2.S vaccine versus placebo. The receptors originated from a person aged 18-65 years who received the Ad26.COV2.S COVID-19 vaccine or a placebo.

The V call is TRBV3-1 (or the pseudogene TRBV3-2), the J call TRBJ2-1; 10 bases are shared with TRBD1. The CDR3 is made up of 15 amino acids. V shed 6 bases, J shed 6 bases, and the junction held 8 bases outside the gene matches. The V gene's germline CDR1 is LGHDT and CDR2 YNNKEL (reference sequence). CDR3 DNA: TGTGCCAGCAGAGACAGGGGGCTCTACGGCAATGAGCAGTTCTTC. Protein sequence: CASRDRGLYGNEQFF.

The chain joins TRBV2 to TRBJ2-3; weak D call: TRBD2 (5 bases). The CDR3 covers 12 residues. CDR1 SNHLY and CDR2 FYNNEI come from the germline V gene. Trimming left V 6 bases short and J 7 bases short, with 11 bases between. The CDR3: CASRTGLYTQYF. CDR3 sequence (DNA): TGTGCCAGCAGAACCGGACTTTATACGCAGTATTTT.

This clone showed up just once. This may come from a read error, since a much larger clone is one base off. Different DNA sequences within this sample yield the same CDR3. V usage is TRBV5-8 and J usage is TRBJ1-1; D call uncertain. Looked up from germline, CDR1 is SGHTS and CDR2 is YDEGEE. Trimming took 0 bases from V and 0 from J, leaving 3 bases between them. The CDR3 consists of 13 residues. The CDR3 reads CASSLGLNTEAFF. The CDR3 bases are TGTGCCAGCAGCTTGGGGCTGAACACTGAAGCTTTCTTT.

This clone was detected only a few times. The CDR3 region is CASSPLGGSPLHF. Written as DNA, the CDR3 is TGTGCCAGCAGCCCCTTAGGAGGGTCACCCCTCCACTTT. The rearrangement joins TRBV7-9 to TRBJ1-6; D unclear. The CDR3 has 13 residues. In germline, CDR1 is SEHNR, CDR2 FQNEAQ (reference sequence). V was clipped by 5 bases and J by 10 bases, with 12 bases between them.

This clone has just a few counts. The rearrangement links TRBV6-6 to TRBJ2-7; TRBD1 agrees at 9 bases. CDR1 and CDR2 from the germline V gene are MNHNY and SVGAGI (reference sequence). This CDR3 comprises 15 residues. J was trimmed by 5 bases and V by 6 bases; bases with no gene match: 11. The CDR3 region has the DNA TGTGCCAGCAGCCCGGGACAGGGTTCTTCCGACGAGCAGTACTTC. Amino acid sequence: CASSPGQGSSDEQYF.

The rearrangement links TRBV30 to TRBJ2-1; D uncertain. The V gene's germline CDR1 is GTSNPN and CDR2 SVGIG (reference sequence). The CDR3 runs to 13 residues. The V end was cut by 2 bases, the J end by 3 bases, with 8 bases between. The CDR3 loop is CAWSQVRYNEQFF. The CDR3 DNA reads as TGTGCCTGGAGTCAAGTCCGCTACAATGAGCAGTTCTTC. Using reference TRBV30 and TRBJ2-1 for the parts outside the CDR3, the full variable domain is SQTIHQWPATLVQPVGSPLSLECTVEGTSNPNLYWYRQAAGRGLQLLFYSVGIGQISSEVPQNLSASRPQDRQFILSSKKLLLSDSGFYLCAWSQVRYNEQFFGPGTRLTVL.

This sequence joins TRBV12-3 or TRBV12-4 and TRBJ1-2; the D is unclear. V lost 3 bases and J 3 bases, leaving 8 bases between the germline ends. The CDR3 is 13 residues long. This chain's CDR3 is CASSFGRHYGYTF. The DNA for the CDR3 is TGTGCCAGCAGTTTCGGACGGCACTATGGCTACACCTTC.

With respect to this clone: This same CDR3 is encoded by further DNA sequences in the sample. This rearrangement joins TRBV6-1 to TRBJ2-7; 10 bases align to TRBD1. Per germline, CDR1 MNHNS and CDR2 SASEGT. This CDR3 has 14 amino acids. The V segment lost 1 base and the J segment 3 bases; nucleotides outside the gene matches: 0. The CDR3 DNA follows: TGTGCCAGCAGTGAAGGGACAGGGGGCTACGAGCAGTACTTC. As protein: CASSEGTGGYEQYF.

Comments on this clone: In the same sample, other DNA sequences code for this CDR3. The chain has TRBV5-1 and TRBJ2-5; D remains unclear. Germline V CDR1 and CDR2: SGHRS, YFSETQ. This CDR3 is built from 13 residues. Trimming left V 0 bases short and J 2 bases short, with 5 bases between. This CDR3 reads CASSLGIQETQYF. The CDR3 region has the DNA TGCGCCAGCAGCTTGGGCATACAAGAGACCCAGTACTTC.

The gene calls are TRBV12-3 or TRBV12-4 and TRBJ1-4; the D gene is possibly TRBD1 (5 bases). Trimming removed 6 bases at V and 10 bases at J, with 9 bases between. The CDR3 spans 11 residues. The CDR3 DNA follows: TGTGCCAGCAGGTTAAGGGGAAAACTGTTTTTT. Amino acids: CASRLRGKLFF.

The V call is TRBV18, the J call TRBJ2-3; D not resolved. Looked up from germline, CDR1 is KGHSH and CDR2 is LQKENI. Trimming left V 2 bases short and J 5 bases short, with 5 bases between. This CDR3 contains 12 residues. The CDR3 here is CASSPTRDTQYF. The CDR3 nucleotides read TGTGCCAGCTCACCAACAAGAGATACGCAGTATTTT.

This chain connects TRBV19 to TRBJ2-6; 12 nucleotides match TRBD2. The CDR3 runs to 18 residues. Trimming at V came to 5 bases and at J to 2 bases, leaving 7 bases not matched to a gene. Germline values: CDR1 LNHDA, CDR2 SQIVND (reference sequence). The CDR3 DNA is TGTGCCAGTAGTTCAAGACTAGCGGGAGTGGCTGGGGCCAACGTCCTGACTTTC. Residues: CASSSRLAGVAGANVLTF. The variable domain in full, with the rest retrieved from reference TRBV19 and TRBJ2-6, is DGGITQSPKYLFRKEGQNVTLSCEQNLNHDAMYWYRQDPGQGLRLIYYSQIVNDFQKGDIAEGYSVSREKKESFPLTVTSAQKNPTAFYLCASSSRLAGVAGANVLTFGAGSRLTVL.

The chain joins TRBV29-1 to TRBJ1-2; D is unclear. Germline V gene data show CDR1 as SQVTM and CDR2 as ANQGSEA. This CDR3 region has 10 residues. The ends were cut back, 4 bases at V and 4 bases at J, with 4 bases in the middle. The CDR3 coding sequence is TGCAGCGTTGGTGGCTATGGCTACACCTTC. This sequence encodes CSVGGYGYTF.

This chain joins TRBV11-2 and TRBJ2-7; 10 bases map to TRBD1. Germline CDR1 SGHAT, CDR2 FQNNGV. The ends lost 7 bases at V and 2 bases at J; junction bases unmatched: 8. This CDR3 contains 15 residues. The CDR3 protein is CASTPWTGGPYEQYF. The CDR3 coding sequence is TGTGCCAGCACCCCCTGGACAGGGGGTCCCTACGAGCAGTACTTC.

Here the CDR3 reads CASSIAGSSYNEQFF. The CDR3 DNA reads as TGTGCCAGTAGTATCGCGGGTAGCTCCTACAATGAGCAGTTCTTC. The rearrangement links TRBV19 to TRBJ2-1; D might be TRBD2 (5 bases). Germline assignment: CDR1 LNHDA and CDR2 SQIVND (reference sequence). The CDR3 spans 15 residues. Trimming stripped 3 bases from V and 0 bases from J, with 9 bases between.

V usage is TRBV3-1 (or the pseudogene TRBV3-2) and J usage is TRBJ2-4; TRBD1 agrees at 7 bases. CDR3 length equals 12 residues. Trimming cost V 10 bases and J 4 bases; bases outside gene matches: 4. In germline, CDR1 is LGHDT, CDR2 YNNKEL (reference sequence). CDR3 in amino acids: CATSTGKNIQYF. For the CDR3, the DNA is TGTGCCACCTCGACAGGGAAAAACATTCAGTACTTC.

The chain couples TRBV20-1 to TRBJ2-3; 11 bases line up with TRBD2. The germline V gene encodes CDR1 DFQATT and CDR2 SNEGSKA (reference sequence). J was trimmed by 6 bases and V by 3 bases; bases with no gene match: 8. The CDR3 spans 15 residues. The CDR3: CSASGSGRARDTQYF. For the CDR3, the DNA is TGCAGTGCTAGTGGTAGCGGGAGGGCTCGGGATACGCAGTATTTT.